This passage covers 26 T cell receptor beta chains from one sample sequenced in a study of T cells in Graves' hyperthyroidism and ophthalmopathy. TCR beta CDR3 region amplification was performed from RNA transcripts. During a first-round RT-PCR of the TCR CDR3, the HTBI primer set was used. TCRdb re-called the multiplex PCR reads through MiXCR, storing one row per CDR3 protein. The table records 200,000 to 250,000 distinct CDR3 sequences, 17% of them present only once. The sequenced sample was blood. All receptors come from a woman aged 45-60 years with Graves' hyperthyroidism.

The CDR3 here is CAIRGTGEGNTIYF. The DNA for the CDR3 is TGTGCCATCAGAGGTACCGGCGAGGGAAACACCATATATTTT. The chain uses TRBV10-3 and TRBJ1-3; D not resolved. The CDR3 sequence is 14 residues long. Germline values: CDR1 ENHRY, CDR2 SYGVKD. The V end lost 6 bases, the J end lost 4 bases, and 13 bases lay between the germline ends.

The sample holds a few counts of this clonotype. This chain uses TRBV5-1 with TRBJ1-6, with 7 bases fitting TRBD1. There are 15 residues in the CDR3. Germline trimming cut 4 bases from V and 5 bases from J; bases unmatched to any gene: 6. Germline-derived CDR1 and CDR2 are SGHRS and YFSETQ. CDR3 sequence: CASSTGQLNNSPLHF. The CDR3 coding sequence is TGCGCCAGCAGCACGGGACAGCTAAATAATTCACCCCTCCACTTT.

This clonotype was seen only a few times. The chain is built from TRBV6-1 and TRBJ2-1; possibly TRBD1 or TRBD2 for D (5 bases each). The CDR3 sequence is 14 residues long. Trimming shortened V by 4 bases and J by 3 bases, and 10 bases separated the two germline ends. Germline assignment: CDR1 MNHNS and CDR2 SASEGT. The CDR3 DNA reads TGTGCCAGCAGTGGGGACCTGGGCTACAATGAGCAGTTCTTC. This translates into CASSGDLGYNEQFF.

CDR3 bases: TGTGCCAGCAGCCCAGCGGCTAGCGCATTACTCTCCTACGAGCAGTACTTC. Its protein product is CASSPAASALLSYEQYF. This chain joins TRBV7-3 and TRBJ2-7, with D tentatively TRBD2 (6 bases). The CDR3 runs to 17 residues. CDR1 is SGHTA, CDR2 FQGTGA, per germline. Trimming shortened V by 5 bases and J by 0 bases, and 20 bases separated the two germline ends.

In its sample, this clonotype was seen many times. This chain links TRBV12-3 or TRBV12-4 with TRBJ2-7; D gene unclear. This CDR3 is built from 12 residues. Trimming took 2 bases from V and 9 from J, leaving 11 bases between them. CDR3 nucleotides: TGTGCCAGCAGTTTACTTGCAACGGGGCAGTACTTC. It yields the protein CASSLLATGQYF.

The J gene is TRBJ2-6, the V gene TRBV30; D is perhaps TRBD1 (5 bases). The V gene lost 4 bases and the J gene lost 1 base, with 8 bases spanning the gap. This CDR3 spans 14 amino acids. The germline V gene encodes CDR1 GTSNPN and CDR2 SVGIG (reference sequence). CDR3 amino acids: CAWTAGSGANVLTF. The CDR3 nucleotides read TGTGCCTGGACCGCAGGGTCTGGGGCCAACGTCCTGACTTTC.

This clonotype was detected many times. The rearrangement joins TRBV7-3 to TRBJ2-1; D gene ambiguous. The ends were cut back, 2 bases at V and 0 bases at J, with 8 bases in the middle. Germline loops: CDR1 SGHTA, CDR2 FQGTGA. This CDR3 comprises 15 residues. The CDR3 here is CASSLGGNSYNEQFF. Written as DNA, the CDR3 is TGTGCCAGCAGCTTAGGCGGAAACTCCTACAATGAGCAGTTCTTC.

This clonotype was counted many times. As DNA, the CDR3 is TGTGCCAGCAGCGTTACGGGAGGGCCGGGGCGGGAGCAGTTCTTC. It yields the protein CASSVTGGPGREQFF. This rearrangement joins TRBV9 to TRBJ2-1; 8 bases agree with TRBD2. Germline assignment: CDR1 SGDLS and CDR2 YYNGEE. CDR3 length equals 15 residues. With V trimmed by 2 bases and J by 10 bases, 11 bases remained unmatched.

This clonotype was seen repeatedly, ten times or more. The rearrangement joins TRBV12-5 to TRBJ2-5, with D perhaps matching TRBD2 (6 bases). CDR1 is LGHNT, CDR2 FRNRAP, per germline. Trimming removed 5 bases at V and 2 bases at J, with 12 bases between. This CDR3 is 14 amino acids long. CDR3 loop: CASGPGAFQETQYF. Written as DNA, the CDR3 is TGTGCTAGTGGTCCGGGAGCCTTTCAAGAGACCCAGTACTTC.

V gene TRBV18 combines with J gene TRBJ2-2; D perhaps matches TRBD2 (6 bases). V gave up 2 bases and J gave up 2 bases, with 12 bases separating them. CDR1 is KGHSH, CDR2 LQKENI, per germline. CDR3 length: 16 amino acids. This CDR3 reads CASSPGTGVNTGELFF. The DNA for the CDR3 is TGTGCCAGCTCACCAGGGACGGGAGTAAACACCGGGGAGCTGTTTTTT. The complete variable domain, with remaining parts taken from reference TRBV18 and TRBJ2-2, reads NAGVMQNPRHLVRRRGQEARLRCSPMKGHSHVYWYRQLPEEGLKFMVYLQKENIIDESGMPKERFSAEFPKEGPSILRIQQVVRGDSAAYFCASSPGTGVNTGELFFGEGSRLTVL.

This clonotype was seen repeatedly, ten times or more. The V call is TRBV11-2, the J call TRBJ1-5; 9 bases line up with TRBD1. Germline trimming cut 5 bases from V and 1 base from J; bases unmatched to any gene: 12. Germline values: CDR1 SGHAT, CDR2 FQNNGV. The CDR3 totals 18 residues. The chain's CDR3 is CASSLGTGWGPSNQPQHF. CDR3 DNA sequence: TGTGCCAGCAGCCTCGGGACAGGGTGGGGACCAAGCAATCAGCCCCAGCATTTT.

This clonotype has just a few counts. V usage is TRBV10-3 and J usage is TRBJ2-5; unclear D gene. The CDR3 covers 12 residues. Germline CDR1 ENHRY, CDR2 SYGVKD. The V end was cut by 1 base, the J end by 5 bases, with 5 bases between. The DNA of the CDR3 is TGTGCCATCAGTGAGTTGACGGAGACCCAGTACTTC. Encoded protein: CAISELTETQYF.

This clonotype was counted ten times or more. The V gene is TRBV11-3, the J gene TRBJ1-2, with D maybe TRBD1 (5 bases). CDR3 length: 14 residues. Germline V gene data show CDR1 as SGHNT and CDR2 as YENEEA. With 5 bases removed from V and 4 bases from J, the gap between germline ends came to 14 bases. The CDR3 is CASSPLGRTYGYTF. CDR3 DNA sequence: TGTGCCAGCAGCCCTTTGGGGCGGACCTATGGCTACACCTTC.

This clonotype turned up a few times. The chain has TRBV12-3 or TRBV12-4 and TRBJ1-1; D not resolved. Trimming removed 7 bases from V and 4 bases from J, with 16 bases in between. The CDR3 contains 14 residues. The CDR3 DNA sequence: TGTGCCAGCACCCCTACACTAAGTCCCACTGAAGCTTTCTTT. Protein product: CASTPTLSPTEAFF.

In DNA, the CDR3 is TGCAGTGCCGCCGACAGGATGGGGACTAGCGGACCCGGGGAGCTGTTTTTT. Encoded protein: CSAADRMGTSGPGELFF. The chain is built from TRBV20-1 and TRBJ2-2; 11 nucleotides match TRBD2. Germline V CDR1 and CDR2: DFQATT, SNEGSKA (reference sequence). V was clipped by 6 bases and J by 6 bases; unmatched bases: 15. The length of the CDR3 is 17 residues.

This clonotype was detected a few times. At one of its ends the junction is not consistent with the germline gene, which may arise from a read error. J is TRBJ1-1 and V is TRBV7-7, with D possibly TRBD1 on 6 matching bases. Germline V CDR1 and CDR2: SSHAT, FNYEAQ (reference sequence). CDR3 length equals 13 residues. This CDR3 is CASSRDKNTEAFF. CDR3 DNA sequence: TGTGCTAGCAGCCGGGACAAAAACACTGAAGCTTTCTTT.

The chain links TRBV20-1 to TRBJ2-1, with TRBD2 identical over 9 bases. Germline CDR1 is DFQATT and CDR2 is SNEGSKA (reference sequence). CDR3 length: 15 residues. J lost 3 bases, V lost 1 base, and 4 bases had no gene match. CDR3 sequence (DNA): TGCAGTGCTAGAGGATTAGCGGGAGACTACAATGAGCAGTTCTTC. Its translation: CSARGLAGDYNEQFF.

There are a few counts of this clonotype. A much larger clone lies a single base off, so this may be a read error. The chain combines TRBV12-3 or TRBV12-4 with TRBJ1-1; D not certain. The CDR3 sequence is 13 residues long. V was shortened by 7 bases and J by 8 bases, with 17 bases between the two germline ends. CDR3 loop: CASNMGRSDEAFF. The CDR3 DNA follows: TGTGCCAGCAATATGGGCAGGTCTGACGAAGCTTTCTTT.

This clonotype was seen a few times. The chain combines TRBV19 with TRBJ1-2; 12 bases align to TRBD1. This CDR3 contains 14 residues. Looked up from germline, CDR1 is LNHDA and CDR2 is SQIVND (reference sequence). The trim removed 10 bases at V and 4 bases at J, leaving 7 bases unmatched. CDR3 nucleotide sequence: TGTGCCACTGGGGACAGGGGGCTTACCTATGGCTACACCTTC. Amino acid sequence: CATGDRGLTYGYTF.

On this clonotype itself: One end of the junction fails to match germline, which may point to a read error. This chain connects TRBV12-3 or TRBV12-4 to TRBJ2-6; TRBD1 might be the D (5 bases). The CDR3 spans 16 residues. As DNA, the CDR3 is TGTGCCAGCAGTGAACCCCGGGCCTCTGGGGCCAACGTCCTGTCTTTC. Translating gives CASSEPRASGANVLSF.

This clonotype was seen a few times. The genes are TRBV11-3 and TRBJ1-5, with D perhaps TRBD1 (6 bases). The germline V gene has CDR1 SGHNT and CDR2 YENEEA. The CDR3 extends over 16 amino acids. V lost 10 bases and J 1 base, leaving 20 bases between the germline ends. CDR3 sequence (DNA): TGTGCCACCGAAATTAGGGGGGCGTTAAGCAATCAGCCCCAGCATTTT. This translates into CATEIRGALSNQPQHF.

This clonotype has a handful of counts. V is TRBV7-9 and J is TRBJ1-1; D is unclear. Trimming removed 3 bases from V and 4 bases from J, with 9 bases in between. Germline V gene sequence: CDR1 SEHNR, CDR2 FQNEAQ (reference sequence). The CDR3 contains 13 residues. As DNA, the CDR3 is TGTGCCAGCAGCTTTGGATTTGGCACTGAAGCTTTCTTT. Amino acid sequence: CASSFGFGTEAFF.

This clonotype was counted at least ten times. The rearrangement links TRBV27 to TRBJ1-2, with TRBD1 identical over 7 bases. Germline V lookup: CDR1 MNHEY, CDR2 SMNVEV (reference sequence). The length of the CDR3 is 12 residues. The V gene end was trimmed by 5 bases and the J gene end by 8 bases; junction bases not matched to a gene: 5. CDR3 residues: CASSQRQGGYTF. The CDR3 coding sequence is TGTGCCAGCAGTCAAAGACAGGGCGGCTACACCTTC.

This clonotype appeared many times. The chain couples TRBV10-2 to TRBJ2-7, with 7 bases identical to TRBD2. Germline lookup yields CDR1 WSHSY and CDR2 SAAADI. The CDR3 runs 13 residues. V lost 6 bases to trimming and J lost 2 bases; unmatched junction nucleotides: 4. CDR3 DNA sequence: TGCGCCAGCAGCGGGGACTATGCCTACGAGCAGTACTTC. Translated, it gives CASSGDYAYEQYF.

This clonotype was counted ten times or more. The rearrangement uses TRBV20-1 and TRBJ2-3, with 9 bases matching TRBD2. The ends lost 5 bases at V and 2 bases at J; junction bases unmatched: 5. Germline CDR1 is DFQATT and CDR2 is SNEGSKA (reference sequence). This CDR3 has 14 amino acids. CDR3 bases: TGCAGTGCTTATCCGGGACTAGCCACAGATACGCAGTATTTT. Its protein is CSAYPGLATDTQYF.

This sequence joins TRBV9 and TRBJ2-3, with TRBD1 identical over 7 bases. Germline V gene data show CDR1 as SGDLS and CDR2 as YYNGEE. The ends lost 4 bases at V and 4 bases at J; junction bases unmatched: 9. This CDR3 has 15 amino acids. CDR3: CASSSGQSEADTQYF. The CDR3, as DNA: TGTGCCAGCAGCTCGGGACAGTCTGAGGCAGATACGCAGTATTTT. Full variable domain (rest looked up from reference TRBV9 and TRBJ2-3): DSGVTQTPKHLITATGQRVTLRCSPRSGDLSVYWYQQSLDQGLQFLIQYYNGEERAKGNILERFSAQQFPDLHSELNLSSLELGDSALYFCASSSGQSEADTQYFGPGTRLTVL.